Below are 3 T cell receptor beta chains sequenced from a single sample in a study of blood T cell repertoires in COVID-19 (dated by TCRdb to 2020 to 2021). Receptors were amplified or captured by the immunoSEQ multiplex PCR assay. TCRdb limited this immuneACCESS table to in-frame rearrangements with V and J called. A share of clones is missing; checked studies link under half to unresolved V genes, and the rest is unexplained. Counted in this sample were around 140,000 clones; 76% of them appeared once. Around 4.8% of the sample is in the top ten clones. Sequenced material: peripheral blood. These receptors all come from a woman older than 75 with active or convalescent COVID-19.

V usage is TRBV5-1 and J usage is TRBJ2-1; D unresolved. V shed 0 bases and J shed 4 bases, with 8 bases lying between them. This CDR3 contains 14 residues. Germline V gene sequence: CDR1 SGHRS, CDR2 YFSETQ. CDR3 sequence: CASSLDTEYNEQFF. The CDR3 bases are TGCGCCAGCAGCTTGGACACAGAGTACAATGAGCAGTTCTTC.

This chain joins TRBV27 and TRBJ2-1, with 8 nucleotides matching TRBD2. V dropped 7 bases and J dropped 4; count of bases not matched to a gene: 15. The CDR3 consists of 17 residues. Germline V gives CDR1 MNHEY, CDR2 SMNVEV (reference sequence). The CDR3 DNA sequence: TGTGCCAGCACAACTCAAATACGGGGGGGAGGATACAATGAGCAGTTCTTC. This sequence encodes CASTTQIRGGGYNEQFF.

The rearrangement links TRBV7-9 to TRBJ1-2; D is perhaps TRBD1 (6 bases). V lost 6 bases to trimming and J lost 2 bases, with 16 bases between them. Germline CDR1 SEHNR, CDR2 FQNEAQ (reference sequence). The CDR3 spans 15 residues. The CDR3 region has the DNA TGTGCCAGCAGTTTTACCGGGACACCAAACTATGGCTACACCTTC. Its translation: CASSFTGTPNYGYTF.